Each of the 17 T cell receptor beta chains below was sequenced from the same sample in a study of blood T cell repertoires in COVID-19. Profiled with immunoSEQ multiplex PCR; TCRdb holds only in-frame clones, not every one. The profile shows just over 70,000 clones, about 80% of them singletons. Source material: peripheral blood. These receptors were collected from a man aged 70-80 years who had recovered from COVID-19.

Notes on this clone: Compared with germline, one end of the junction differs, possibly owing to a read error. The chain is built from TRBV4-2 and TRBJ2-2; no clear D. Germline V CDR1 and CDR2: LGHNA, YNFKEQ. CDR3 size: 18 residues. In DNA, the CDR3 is TGTGCCAGCACCCAAAATTTCGGTTCGATTTTCAACACCGGGGAGCTGTTTTTT. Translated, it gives CASTQNFGSIFNTGELFF.

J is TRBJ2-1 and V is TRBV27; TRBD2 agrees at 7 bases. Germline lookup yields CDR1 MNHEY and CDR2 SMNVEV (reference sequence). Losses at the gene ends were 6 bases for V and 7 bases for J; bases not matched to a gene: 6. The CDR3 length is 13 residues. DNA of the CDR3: TGTGCCAGCAGATGGGCGGGGGTTAATGAGCAGTTCTTC. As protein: CASRWAGVNEQFF.

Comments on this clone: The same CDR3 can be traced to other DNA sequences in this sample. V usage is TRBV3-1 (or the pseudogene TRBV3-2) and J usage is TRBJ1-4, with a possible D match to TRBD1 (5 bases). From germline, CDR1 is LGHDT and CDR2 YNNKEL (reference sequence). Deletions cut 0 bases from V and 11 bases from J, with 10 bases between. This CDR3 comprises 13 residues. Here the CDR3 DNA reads TGTGCCAGCAGCCAAGAGGGAGGGGATAAACTGTTTTTT. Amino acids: CASSQEGGDKLFF.

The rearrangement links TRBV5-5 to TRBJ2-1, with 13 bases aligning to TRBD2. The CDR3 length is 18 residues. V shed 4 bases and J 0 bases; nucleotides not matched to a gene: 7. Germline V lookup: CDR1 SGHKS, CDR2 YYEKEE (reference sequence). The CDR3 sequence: CASSKSGTSGISYNEQFF. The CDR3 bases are TGTGCCAGCAGCAAAAGTGGGACTAGCGGGATCTCCTACAATGAGCAGTTCTTC.

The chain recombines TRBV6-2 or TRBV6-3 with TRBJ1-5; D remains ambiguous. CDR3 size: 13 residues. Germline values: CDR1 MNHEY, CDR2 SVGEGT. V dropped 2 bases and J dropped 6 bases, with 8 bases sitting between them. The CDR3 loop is CASSYSKLQPQHF. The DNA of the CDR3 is TGTGCCAGCAGTTACAGTAAGCTTCAGCCCCAGCATTTT.

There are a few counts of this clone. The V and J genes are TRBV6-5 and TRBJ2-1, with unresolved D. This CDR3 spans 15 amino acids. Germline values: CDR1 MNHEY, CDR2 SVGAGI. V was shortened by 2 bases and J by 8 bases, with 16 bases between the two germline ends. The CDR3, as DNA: TGTGCCAGCAGTTACGGGCAGCCCTACTTGTATGAGCAGTTCTTC. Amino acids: CASSYGQPYLYEQFF.

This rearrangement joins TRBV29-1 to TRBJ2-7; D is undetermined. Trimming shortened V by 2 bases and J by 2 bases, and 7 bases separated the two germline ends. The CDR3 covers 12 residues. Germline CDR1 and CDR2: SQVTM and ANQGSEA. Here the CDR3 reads CSVELTAYEQYF. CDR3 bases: TGCAGCGTTGAATTAACAGCCTACGAGCAGTACTTC.

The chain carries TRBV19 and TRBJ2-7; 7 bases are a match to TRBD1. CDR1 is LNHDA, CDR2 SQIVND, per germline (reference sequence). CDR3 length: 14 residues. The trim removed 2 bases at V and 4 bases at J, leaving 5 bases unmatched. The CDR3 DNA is TGTGCCAGTAGTATAACAGGGGATGCATACGAGCAGTACTTC. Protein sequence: CASSITGDAYEQYF.

CDR3 nucleotides: TGTGCCAGCAGCTTAGATCGAGGCGATACGCAGTATTTT. This gives the protein CASSLDRGDTQYF. The rearrangement uses TRBV11-2 and TRBJ2-3; D gene uncertain. CDR3 length: 13 amino acids. CDR1 is SGHAT, CDR2 FQNNGV, per germline. V shed 0 bases and J shed 6 bases, with 7 bases lying between them.

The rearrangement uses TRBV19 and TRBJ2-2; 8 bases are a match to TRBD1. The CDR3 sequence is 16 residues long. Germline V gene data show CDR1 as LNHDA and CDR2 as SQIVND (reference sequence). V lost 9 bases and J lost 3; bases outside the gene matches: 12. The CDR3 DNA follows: TGTGCCAGCAAAAGACAGGGGATTTCCCACACCGGGGAGCTGTTTTTT. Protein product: CASKRQGISHTGELFF.

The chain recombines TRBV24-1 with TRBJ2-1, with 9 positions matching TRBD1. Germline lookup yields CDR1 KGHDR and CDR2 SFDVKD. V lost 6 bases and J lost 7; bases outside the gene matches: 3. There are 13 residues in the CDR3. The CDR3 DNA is TGTGCCACCAGTACCGGGACAGGGAATGAGCAGTTCTTC. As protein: CATSTGTGNEQFF.

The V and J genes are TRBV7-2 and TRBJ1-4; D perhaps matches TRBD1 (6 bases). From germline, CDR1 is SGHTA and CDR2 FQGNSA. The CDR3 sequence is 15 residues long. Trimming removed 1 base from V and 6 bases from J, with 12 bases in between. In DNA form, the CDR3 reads TGTGCCAGCAGCTTAGGGGGGCCGGGCGATGAAAAACTGTTTTTT. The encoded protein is CASSLGGPGDEKLFF.

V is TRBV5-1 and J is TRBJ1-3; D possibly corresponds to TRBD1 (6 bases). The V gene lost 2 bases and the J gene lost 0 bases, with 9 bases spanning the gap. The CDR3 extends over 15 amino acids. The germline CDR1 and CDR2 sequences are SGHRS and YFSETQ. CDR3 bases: TGCGCCAGCAGCTTCGCAGGGGACTCTGGAAACACCATATATTTT. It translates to CASSFAGDSGNTIYF.

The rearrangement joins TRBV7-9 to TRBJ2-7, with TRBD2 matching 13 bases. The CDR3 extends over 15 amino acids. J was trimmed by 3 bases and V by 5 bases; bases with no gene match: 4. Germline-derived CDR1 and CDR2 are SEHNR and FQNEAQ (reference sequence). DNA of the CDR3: TGTGCCAGCAGCCCCGGACTAGCGGGGGTCTACGAGCAGTACTTC. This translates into CASSPGLAGVYEQYF. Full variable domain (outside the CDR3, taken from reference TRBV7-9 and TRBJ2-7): DTGVSQNPRHKITKRGQNVTFRCDPISEHNRLYWYRQTLGQGPEFLTYFQNEAQLEKSRLLSDRFSAERPKGSFSTLEIQRTEQGDSAMYLCASSPGLAGVYEQYFGPGTRLTVT.

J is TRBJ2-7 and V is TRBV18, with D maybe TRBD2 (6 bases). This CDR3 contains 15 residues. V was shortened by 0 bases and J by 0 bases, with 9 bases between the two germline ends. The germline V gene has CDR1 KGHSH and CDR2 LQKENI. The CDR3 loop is CASSPPSGSSYEQYF. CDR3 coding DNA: TGTGCCAGCTCACCACCTAGCGGTAGCTCCTACGAGCAGTACTTC.

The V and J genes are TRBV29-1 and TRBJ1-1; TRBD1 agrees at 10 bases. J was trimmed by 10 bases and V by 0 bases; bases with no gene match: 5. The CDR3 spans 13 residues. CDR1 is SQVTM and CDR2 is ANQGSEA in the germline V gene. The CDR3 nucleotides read TGCAGCGTTGAAGATACGGGGACAGGGGTAGCTTTCTTT. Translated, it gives CSVEDTGTGVAFF.

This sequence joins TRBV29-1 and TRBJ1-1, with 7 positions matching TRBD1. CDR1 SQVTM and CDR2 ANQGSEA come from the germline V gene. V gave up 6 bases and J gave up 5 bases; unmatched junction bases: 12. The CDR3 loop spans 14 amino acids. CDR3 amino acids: CSVRIQGQRTEAFF. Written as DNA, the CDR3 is TGCAGCGTCCGCATACAGGGACAGCGGACTGAAGCTTTCTTT. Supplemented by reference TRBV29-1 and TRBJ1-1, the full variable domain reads SAVISQKPSRDICQRGTSLTIQCQVDSQVTMMFWYRQQPGQSLTLIATANQGSEATYESGFVIDKFPISRPNLTFSTLTVSNMSPEDSSIYLCSVRIQGQRTEAFFGQGTRLTVV.